Below, 26 T cell receptor beta chains from the same sample are listed, as sequenced in a study of cytomegalovirus exposure and HLA in healthy donors. The PCR had 60 Vbeta and 13 Jbeta primers. Clones were sequenced by immunoSEQ multiplex PCR, and TCRdb holds only the in-frame ones, with some missing. This table holds around 210,000 clones, roughly 84% found once. The sample was PBMCs. The receptor source for this set is a girl aged 2 to 10 in good health and CMV-seronegative.

The genes are TRBV5-1 and TRBJ1-1; TRBD1 might be the D (6 bases). CDR3 size: 13 residues. Trimming cost V 4 bases and J 6 bases, with 13 bases left between them. Per the germline V gene, CDR1 is SGHRS and CDR2 is YFSETQ. CDR3 protein: CASSIQGSSEAFF. Written as DNA, the CDR3 is TGCGCCAGCAGCATACAGGGATCTTCTGAAGCTTTCTTT.

The chain recombines TRBV5-1 with TRBJ1-3; D is uncertain. Deletions cut 4 bases from V and 0 bases from J, with 14 bases between. The CDR3 is made up of 16 amino acids. Per germline, CDR1 SGHRS and CDR2 YFSETQ. The CDR3 nucleotides read TGCGCCAGCAGCCGTCCCGGCGGTTCCTCTGGAAACACCATATATTTT. Its translation: CASSRPGGSSGNTIYF.

The genes are TRBV15 and TRBJ1-1; no firm D call. Germline CDR1 and CDR2: LNHNV and YYDKDF (reference sequence). The CDR3 runs 13 residues. Trimming left V 6 bases short and J 3 bases short, with 11 bases between. The DNA for the CDR3 is TGTGCCACCAGTCCAAGACTGGACACTGAAGCTTTCTTT. As protein: CATSPRLDTEAFF.

This clone occurred once. The chain recombines TRBV7-9 with TRBJ2-1, with TRBD2 identical over 10 bases. The CDR3 has 15 residues. V lost 5 bases, J lost 8 bases, and 9 bases stayed unmatched. CDR1 and CDR2 from the germline V gene are SEHNR and FQNEAQ (reference sequence). As DNA, the CDR3 is TGTGCCAGCAGCCTACTAGCGGGACTAGGGGATGAGCAGTTCTTC. It encodes CASSLLAGLGDEQFF.

The chain recombines TRBV19 with TRBJ2-2; TRBD1 matches at 10 bases. Looked up from germline, CDR1 is LNHDA and CDR2 is SQIVND (reference sequence). Trimming removed 8 bases from V and 6 bases from J; junction bases left unmatched: 9. The CDR3 is made up of 15 amino acids. DNA of the CDR3: TGTGCCAGTGCACGGGACAGGGGCAGGTCCGGGGAGCTGTTTTTT. Translated: CASARDRGRSGELFF.

This sequence joins TRBV19 and TRBJ1-1; D ambiguous. Germline V gene lookup returns CDR1 LNHDA and CDR2 SQIVND (reference sequence). V dropped 1 base and J dropped 5 bases, with 5 bases sitting between them. The CDR3 is 12 amino acids. The CDR3 spells CASSIARTEAFF. The CDR3 coding sequence is TGTGCCAGTAGTATAGCCCGGACTGAAGCTTTCTTT.

Here the CDR3 DNA reads TGTGCCAGCAGCCCCGGGACAGGGACCTACGAGCAGTACTTC. Translation gives CASSPGTGTYEQYF. This chain joins TRBV13 and TRBJ2-7, with TRBD1 identical over 9 bases. The CDR3 consists of 14 residues. Germline assignment: CDR1 PRHDT and CDR2 FYEKMQ (reference sequence). Trimming cost V 5 bases and J 2 bases; bases outside gene matches: 4.

The V call is TRBV19, the J call TRBJ2-2; tentatively, D is TRBD1 (5 bases). Germline V gene data show CDR1 as LNHDA and CDR2 as SQIVND (reference sequence). The germline V and J ends were trimmed by 9 bases and 4 bases, with 15 bases remaining between them. The CDR3 contains 14 residues. CDR3 DNA sequence: TGTGCCAGGCAAGGGGTTTATTTCACCGGGGAGCTGTTTTTT. Translating it yields CARQGVYFTGELFF. Variable domain in full (rest from reference TRBV19 and TRBJ2-2): DGGITQSPKYLFRKEGQNVTLSCEQNLNHDAMYWYRQDPGQGLRLIYYSQIVNDFQKGDIAEGYSVSREKKESFPLTVTSAQKNPTAFYLCARQGVYFTGELFFGEGSRLTVL.

This chain links TRBV6-6 with TRBJ1-4; a weak D match, TRBD1 (6 bases). Trimming pared 7 bases from V and 1 base from J, leaving 13 bases between. CDR3 length equals 15 residues. The germline gives CDR1 MNHNY, CDR2 SVGAGI (reference sequence). DNA for the CDR3: TGTGCCAGCAAGGGCCCAGGGGTAACTAATGAAAAACTGTTTTTT. It codes for CASKGPGVTNEKLFF.

The V gene is TRBV5-4, the J gene TRBJ2-1, with 10 bases identical to TRBD2. This CDR3 is built from 15 residues. After removal of 5 bases from V and 2 bases from J, the junction contained 4 bases not matched to a gene. Germline-derived CDR1 and CDR2 are SGHNT and YYREEE (reference sequence). The CDR3 reads CASRISGRPYNEQFF. The CDR3, as DNA: TGTGCCAGCAGAATTAGCGGGAGGCCCTACAATGAGCAGTTCTTC.

V and J are TRBV7-9 and TRBJ2-5; TRBD1 agrees at 7 bases. Losses at the gene ends were 0 bases for V and 4 bases for J; bases not matched to a gene: 5. The CDR3 has 15 residues. Per the germline V gene, CDR1 is SEHNR and CDR2 is FQNEAQ (reference sequence). CDR3 sequence: CASSLAWDSAETQYF. CDR3 nucleotides: TGTGCCAGCAGCTTAGCGTGGGACAGCGCAGAGACCCAGTACTTC.

The gene calls are TRBV7-9 and TRBJ2-3; D ambiguous. V was trimmed by 1 base and J by 5 bases, leaving 10 bases between them. The CDR3 sequence is 14 residues long. CDR1 is SEHNR, CDR2 FQNEAQ, per germline (reference sequence). The CDR3 reads CASSLVRDIDTQYF. CDR3 coding DNA: TGTGCCAGCAGCTTAGTCCGAGACATAGATACGCAGTATTTT.

The chain uses TRBV19 and TRBJ2-7, with D possibly matching TRBD2 (6 bases). CDR1 is LNHDA and CDR2 is SQIVND in the germline V gene (reference sequence). CDR3 size: 15 residues. V lost 4 bases and J lost 0, with 13 bases in between. CDR3 nucleotides: TGTGCCAGTAGTAAGGAGGGACGGGCCTCCTACGAGCAGTACTTC. Translated: CASSKEGRASYEQYF.

The genes are TRBV25-1 and TRBJ2-7, with D tentatively TRBD2 (6 bases). The V gene lost 3 bases and the J gene lost 5 bases, with 11 bases spanning the gap. Germline V gene sequence: CDR1 MGHDK, CDR2 SYGVNS. The CDR3 is made up of 13 amino acids. CDR3 residues: CASSDYRRDEQYF. Here the CDR3 DNA reads TGTGCCAGCAGTGACTACCGGAGGGACGAGCAGTACTTC.

The sample holds one count of this clone. The chain combines TRBV19 with TRBJ2-7; D might be TRBD2 (6 bases). V lost 2 bases and J 0 bases, leaving 20 bases between the germline ends. The germline V gene has CDR1 LNHDA and CDR2 SQIVND (reference sequence). The CDR3 is made up of 18 amino acids. CDR3 residues: CASSIWVRDPRNSYEQYF. The DNA for the CDR3 is TGTGCCAGTAGTATATGGGTGCGGGACCCACGAAACTCCTACGAGCAGTACTTC.

The chain employs TRBV7-9 and TRBJ2-1; TRBD2 aligns across 10 bases. This CDR3 contains 18 residues. From germline, CDR1 is SEHNR and CDR2 FQNEAQ (reference sequence). The trim removed 5 bases at V and 1 base at J, leaving 11 bases unmatched. CDR3: CASSPPRGSGGSYNEQFF. CDR3 bases: TGTGCCAGCAGCCCGCCCCGGGGTAGCGGGGGGTCCTACAATGAGCAGTTCTTC.

V usage is TRBV1 and J usage is TRBJ2-1; TRBD2 was called by the table and not checked on the DNA. TRBV1 is a known pseudogene. The CDR3 sequence is 18 residues long. Written as DNA, the CDR3 is TGCACCAGCAGCCAAGATGAGGCCGCGGGAGATCAATACAATGAGCAGTTCTTC. Residues: CTSSQDEAAGDQYNEQFF.

Only one count was recorded for this clone. The V gene is TRBV15, the J gene TRBJ1-5; 7 nucleotides agree with TRBD1. Per germline, CDR1 LNHNV and CDR2 YYDKDF (reference sequence). The CDR3 extends over 15 amino acids. The V and J ends lost 5 bases and 2 bases, in that order; junction bases with no gene match: 6. The DNA of the CDR3 is TGTGCCACCAGCGGTACTGACAGGGGCAATCAGCCCCAGCATTTT. As protein: CATSGTDRGNQPQHF.

The chain carries TRBV6-4 and TRBJ2-1; 9 bases map to TRBD2. In germline, CDR1 is MRHNA, CDR2 SNTAGT. Losses at the gene ends were 4 bases for V and 2 bases for J; bases not matched to a gene: 6. This CDR3 spans 16 amino acids. The CDR3 DNA sequence: TGTGCCAGCAGTGCCGCGAGCGGGAGGCCCTACAATGAGCAGTTCTTC. This sequence encodes CASSAASGRPYNEQFF.

The gene calls are TRBV4-2 and TRBJ2-3, with 13 bases identical to TRBD2. This CDR3 contains 17 residues. V shed 0 bases and J 5 bases; nucleotides not matched to a gene: 5. The germline CDR1 and CDR2 sequences are LGHNA and YNFKEQ. CDR3 nucleotide sequence: TGTGCCAGCAGCCAAGATCCCCGACTAGCGGGAGGAGATACGCAGTATTTT. It codes for CASSQDPRLAGGDTQYF.

This rearrangement joins TRBV12-5 to TRBJ1-1; TRBD1 aligns across 7 bases. Germline values: CDR1 LGHNT, CDR2 FRNRAP. Unmatched junction bases numbered 7, after V lost 6 bases and J lost 0 bases. The CDR3 is 15 residues long. The CDR3 DNA reads TGTGCTAGTGGCCTGGGACAGACCATGAACACTGAAGCTTTCTTT. Its translation is CASGLGQTMNTEAFF.

This chain joins TRBV9 and TRBJ2-7, with 7 positions matching TRBD1. Germline lookup yields CDR1 SGDLS and CDR2 YYNGEE. CDR3 length: 12 amino acids. Unmatched junction bases numbered 0, after V lost 0 bases and J lost 6 bases. In DNA, the CDR3 is TGTGCCAGCAGCGTAGGACAGGGCGAGCAGTACTTC. Amino acid sequence: CASSVGQGEQYF.

The chain employs TRBV21-1 and TRBJ1-6. TRBV21-1 is a documented pseudogene. The length of the CDR3 is 19 residues. The CDR3 sequence is CASSPKEGTTSSYNSPLHF. The CDR3, as DNA: TGTGCCAGCAGTCCCAAGGAGGGGACGACGAGCTCCTATAATTCACCCCTCCACTTT.

The J gene is TRBJ2-1, the V gene TRBV4-1, with D perhaps matching TRBD2 (5 bases). Trimming removed 0 bases at V and 0 bases at J, with 9 bases between. CDR1 and CDR2 from the germline V gene are MGHRA and YSYEKL. The CDR3 is made up of 16 amino acids. The CDR3 loop reads CASSQDGGRSYNEQFF. For the CDR3, the DNA is TGCGCCAGCAGCCAAGATGGCGGGCGCTCCTACAATGAGCAGTTCTTC.

The chain uses TRBV5-6 and TRBJ1-2; D perhaps matches TRBD1 (5 bases). Looked up from germline, CDR1 is SGHDT and CDR2 is YYEEEE. V gave up 0 bases and J gave up 5 bases, with 8 bases separating them. The CDR3 is 13 residues long. As DNA, the CDR3 is TGTGCCAGCAGCTTGGGGGGCTTATATGGCTACACCTTC. As protein: CASSLGGLYGYTF.

The chain is built from TRBV2 and TRBJ1-2, with D tentatively TRBD1 (6 bases). Trimming took off 10 bases at V and 0 bases at J, with 12 bases between the two ends. Germline V lookup: CDR1 SNHLY, CDR2 FYNNEI. CDR3 length: 13 residues. The CDR3 region is CATKGQPNYGYTF. CDR3 bases: TGTGCCACAAAAGGACAGCCTAACTATGGCTACACCTTC.